This TCR beta chain was identified during a study of regulatory T cells in long-lasting Graves disease. Study overall: For a period under 3 months, newly diagnosed Graves' patients had taken antithyroid drugs.

Combining iRepertoire HTBI primers with Arm-PCR of CDR3 regions, the authors built TCR beta libraries. One entry per CDR3 protein results from TCRdb running MiXCR on the multiplex PCR reads. The table has around 450,000 distinct CDR3 sequences, over 14% seen once. This clonotype appeared many times. The antigen remains unidentified. Germline-derived CDR1 and CDR2 are MDHEN and SYDVKM. The CDR3 sequence is 13 residues long. Trimming removed 3 bases from V and 9 bases from J, with 12 bases in between. Sample time point: newly diagnosed GD, antithyroid drugs for less than 3 months. Isolated PBMC RNA provided the starting material for the TCR library. General study results and limits: Persistent disease exhibited a predilection for TRBV28, TRBJ1-2 and TRBJ2-5.

This same sample was also part of a study on T cells in Graves' hyperthyroidism and ophthalmopathy.

The sequence derives from a middle-aged woman with Graves disease. The chain recombines TRBV28 with TRBJ2-1; no clear D. This specimen was peripheral blood mononuclear cells (PBMCs), taken at new diagnosis, from a patient treated with antithyroid drugs. This CDR3 is CASSFGRVGEQFF. In nucleotides, the CDR3 is TGTGCCAGCAGTTTTGGTCGGGTGGGTGAGCAGTTCTTC.